The text below deals with one T cell receptor beta chain. This sample was taken from a study of blood T cell repertoires in COVID-19. The V segment lost 6 bases and the J segment 0 bases; nucleotides outside the gene matches: 5. The CDR3 is made up of 15 amino acids. Germline CDR1 and CDR2: SNHLY and FYNNEI. Libraries were prepared by immunoSEQ multiplex PCR; TCRdb keeps only in-frame clonotypes and omits some of them. Seen here are approximately 220,000 clones, 80% to 90% observed once, and the top ten hold roughly 5%. This sequence was found in a woman in her fifties or sixties who had recovered from COVID-19. The chain carries TRBV2 and TRBJ1-3; 7 bases are shared with TRBD1. The sample was peripheral blood. CDR3: CASSSNRGSGNTIYF. The CDR3 DNA is TGTGCCAGCAGCTCAAACAGGGGCTCTGGAAACACCATATATTTT. The full variable domain, its missing parts supplied by reference TRBV2 and TRBJ1-3, is EPEVTQTPSHQVTQMGQEVILRCVPISNHLYFYWYRQILGQKVEFLVSFYNNEISEKSEIFDDQFSVERPDGSNFTLKIRSTKLEDSAMYFCASSSNRGSGNTIYFGEGSWLTVV.